The 2 T cell receptor beta chains below all came from one sample that was sequenced in a study of naive and memory T cell subsets. The library had UMIs added by 3' ligation of an oligonucleotide to TCR cDNA. The SP2 primer and nested alpha and beta constant region primers amplified ligated cDNA in four rounds. TCRdb reprocessed the 5' RACE reads with MiXCR, giving one entry per CDR3 protein. The sample has 55,000 to 70,000 distinct CDR3 sequences; around 7.3% are singletons. These receptors all come from a female donor in good health.

V is TRBV7-3 and J is TRBJ2-3, with TRBD2 identical over 11 bases. With V trimmed by 5 bases and J by 3 bases, 4 bases remained unmatched. The length of the CDR3 is 15 residues. In germline, CDR1 is SGHTA, CDR2 FQGTGA. CDR3 nucleotides: TGTGCCAGCAGCCGACTAGCGGGGAGGACAGATACGCAGTATTTT. Protein product: CASSRLAGRTDTQYF.

The rearrangement links TRBV7-2 to TRBJ1-5; D ambiguous. CDR1 SGHTA and CDR2 FQGNSA come from the germline V gene. V dropped 2 bases and J dropped 3 bases, with 8 bases sitting between them. The CDR3 totals 14 residues. DNA for the CDR3: TGTGCCAGCAGCTTACGGCACCTCAATCAGCCCCAGCATTTT. Its protein product is CASSLRHLNQPQHF.